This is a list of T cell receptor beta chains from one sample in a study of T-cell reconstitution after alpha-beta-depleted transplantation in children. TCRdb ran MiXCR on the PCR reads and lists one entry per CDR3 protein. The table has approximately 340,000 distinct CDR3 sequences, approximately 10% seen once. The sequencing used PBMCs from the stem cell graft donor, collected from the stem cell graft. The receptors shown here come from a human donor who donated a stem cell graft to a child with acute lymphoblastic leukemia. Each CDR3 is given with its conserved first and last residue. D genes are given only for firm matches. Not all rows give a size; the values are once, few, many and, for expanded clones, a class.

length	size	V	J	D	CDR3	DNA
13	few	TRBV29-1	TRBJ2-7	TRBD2	CSVVAGASYEQYF	TGCAGCGTTGTGGCGGGAGCTTCGTACGAGCAGTACTTC
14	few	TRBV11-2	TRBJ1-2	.	CASSFNEQRNGYTF	TGTGCCAGCAGCTTCAATGAGCAGAGGAATGGCTACACCTTC
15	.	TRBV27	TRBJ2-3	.	CASSPFVGYTDTQYF	TGTGCCAGCAGTCCCTTTGTAGGGTACACAGATACGCAGTATTTT
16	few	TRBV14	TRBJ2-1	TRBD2	CASSLSTSGFWNEQFF	TGTGCCAGCAGCCTCTCCACTAGCGGATTTTGGAATGAGCAGTTCTTC
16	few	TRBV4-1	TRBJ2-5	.	CASSQGGARSQETQYF	TGCGCCAGCAGCCAAGGGGGCGCGAGGAGCCAAGAGACCCAGTACTTC
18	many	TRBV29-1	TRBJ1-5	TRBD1	CSVPRGGQGALSNQPQHF	TGCAGCGTTCCCCGGGGGGGACAGGGGGCACTTAGCAATCAGCCCCAGCATTTT
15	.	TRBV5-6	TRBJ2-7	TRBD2	CASSLKLAKGYEQYF	TGTGCCAGCAGCCTAAAACTAGCGAAAGGCTACGAGCAGTACTTC
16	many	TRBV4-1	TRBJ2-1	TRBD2	CASSHPSGSSYNEQFF	TGCGCCAGCAGCCACCCTAGCGGCTCCTCCTACAATGAGCAGTTCTTC
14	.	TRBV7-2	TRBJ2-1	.	CASSRPGGGNEQFF	TGTGCCAGCAGTCGCCCCGGCGGCGGCAATGAGCAGTTCTTC
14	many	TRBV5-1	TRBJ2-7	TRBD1	CASSSISTGDEQYF	TGCGCCAGCAGCTCAATTTCTACAGGGGACGAGCAGTACTTC
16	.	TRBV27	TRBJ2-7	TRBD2	CASSYVRAGASYEQYF	TGTGCCAGCAGTTACGTTCGAGCGGGGGCATCCTACGAGCAGTACTTC
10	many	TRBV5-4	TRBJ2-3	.	CASGGDTQYF	TGTGCCAGCGGGGGAGATACGCAGTATTTT
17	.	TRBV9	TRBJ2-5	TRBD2	CASPSPRLAGGEETKYF	TGTGCCAGCCCTTCCCCCCGACTAGCGGGAGGGGAAGAGACCAAGTACTTC
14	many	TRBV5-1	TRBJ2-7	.	CASSFPDRTARQYF	TGCGCCAGCAGCTTCCCCGACAGGACCGCGCGGCAGTACTTC
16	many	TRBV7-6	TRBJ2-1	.	CASSFSSGGRYNEQFF	TGTGCCAGCAGCTTTTCGTCCGGTGGGAGGTACAATGAGCAGTTCTTC
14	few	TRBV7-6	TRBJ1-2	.	CASSNLRGRYGYTF	TGTGCCAGCAGCAATCTACGAGGGCGCTATGGCTACACCTTC
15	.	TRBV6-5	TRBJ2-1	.	CASSYGTEIYNEQFF	TGTGCCAGCAGTTACGGGACGGAGATCTACAATGAGCAGTTCTTC
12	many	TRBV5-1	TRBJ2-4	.	CARRRQEITQYF	TGCGCCAGACGAAGGCAGGAGATTACTCAGTACTTC
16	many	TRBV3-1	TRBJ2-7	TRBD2	CASSQGTSGRGYEQYF	TGTGCCAGCAGCCAAGGGACTAGCGGGAGAGGCTACGAGCAGTACTTC
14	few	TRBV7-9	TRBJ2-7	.	CASSLLEEDYEQYF	TGTGCCAGCAGCTTACTAGAGGAGGACTACGAGCAGTACTTC
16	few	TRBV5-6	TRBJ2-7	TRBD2	CASSLPAGLAGYEQYF	TGTGCCAGCAGCTTGCCAGCGGGACTAGCGGGATACGAGCAGTACTTC
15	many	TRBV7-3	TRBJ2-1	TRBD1	CASRPGTGFHNEQFF	TGTGCCAGCAGGCCCGGGACAGGGTTCCACAATGAGCAGTTCTTC
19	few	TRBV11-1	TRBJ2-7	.	CASSSGTPSGSGGPYEQYF	TGTGCCAGCAGTTCCGGGACTCCCTCTGGCAGCGGAGGGCCCTACGAGCAGTACTTC
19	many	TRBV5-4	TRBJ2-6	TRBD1	CASSSGTGLGASGANVLTF	TGTGCCAGCAGCTCCGGGACAGGTTTGGGGGCTTCTGGGGCCAACGTCCTGACTTTC
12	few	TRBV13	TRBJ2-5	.	CASSLQGVTQYF	TGTGCCAGCAGCCTACAGGGAGTGACCCAGTACTTC
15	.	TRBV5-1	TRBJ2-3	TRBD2	CASSLDPGSSGRRYF	TGCGCCAGCAGCTTGGACCCCGGGTCTAGCGGGAGGAGGTATTTT
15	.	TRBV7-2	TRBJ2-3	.	CASSLEPLAPDTQYF	TGTGCCAGCAGCTTAGAACCCCTTGCCCCGGATACGCAGTATTTT
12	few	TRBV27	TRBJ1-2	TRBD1	CASSLLGQRYTF	TGTGCCAGCAGTTTATTGGGACAGCGCTACACCTTC
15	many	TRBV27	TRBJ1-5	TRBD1	CASIPGQESNQPQHF	TGTGCCAGCATACCGGGACAGGAGAGCAATCAGCCCCAGCATTTT
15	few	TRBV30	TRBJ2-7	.	CAGTTPGLRNYEQYF	TGTGCCGGTACCACGCCGGGACTTAGGAACTACGAGCAGTACTTC
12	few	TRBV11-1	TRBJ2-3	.	CASSSVGDTQYF	TGTGCCAGCAGTTCCGTTGGGGATACGCAGTATTTT
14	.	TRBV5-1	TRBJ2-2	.	CASRSTANTGELFF	TGCGCCAGCAGGTCCACAGCGAACACCGGGGAGCTGTTTTTT
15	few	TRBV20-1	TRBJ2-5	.	CSAELLDHRQETQYF	TGCAGTGCCGAACTTCTCGACCACAGACAAGAGACCCAGTACTTC
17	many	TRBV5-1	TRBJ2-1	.	CASSLAPGTQGLNEQFF	TGCGCCAGCAGCTTGGCTCCCGGGACACAGGGTTTGAATGAGCAGTTCTTC
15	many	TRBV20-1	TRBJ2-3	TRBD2	CSARALAGEGDTQYF	TGCAGTGCTAGGGCCCTGGCGGGAGAGGGGGATACGCAGTATTTT
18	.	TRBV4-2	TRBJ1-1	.	CASSPTGRGWNLNTEAFF	TGTGCCAGCAGCCCGACGGGACGGGGCTGGAACTTGAACACTGAAGCTTTCTTT
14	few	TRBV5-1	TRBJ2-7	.	CASSLANSPYEQYF	TGCGCCAGCAGCTTGGCCAACAGTCCCTACGAGCAGTACTTC
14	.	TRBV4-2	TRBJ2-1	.	CASSQAGVGNEQFF	TGTGCCAGCAGCCAAGCCGGGGTGGGTAATGAGCAGTTCTTC
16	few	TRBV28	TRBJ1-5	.	CASSSPAGGNNQPQHF	TGTGCCAGCTCTTCCCCCGCGGGGGGCAACAATCAGCCCCAGCATTTT
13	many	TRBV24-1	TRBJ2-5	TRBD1	CATSSGGQETQYF	TGTGCCACCAGCTCAGGGGGACAAGAGACCCAGTACTTC
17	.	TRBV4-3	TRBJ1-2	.	CASSQDLSWATHYGYTF	TGCGCCAGCAGCCAAGATCTAAGTTGGGCCACCCACTATGGCTACACCTTC
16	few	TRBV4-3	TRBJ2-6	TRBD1	CASRGQGTRGANVLTF	TGCGCCAGCAGGGGACAGGGAACGAGAGGGGCCAACGTCCTGACTTTC
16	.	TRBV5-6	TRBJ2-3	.	CASSLHFDSSTDTQYF	TGTGCCAGCAGCCTCCACTTCGACAGTTCGACAGATACGCAGTATTTT
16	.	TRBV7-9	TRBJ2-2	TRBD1	CASSLMTGENTGELFF	TGTGCCAGCAGCTTAATGACAGGGGAGAACACCGGGGAGCTGTTTTTT
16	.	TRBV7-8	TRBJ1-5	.	CASSIVGWDTNQPQHF	TGTGCCAGCAGCATAGTGGGGTGGGACACCAATCAGCCCCAGCATTTT
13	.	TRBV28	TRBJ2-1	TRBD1	CASRRTGDNEQFF	TGTGCCAGCAGGAGGACAGGGGACAATGAGCAGTTCTTC
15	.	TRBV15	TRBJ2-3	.	CATSRRTGSTDTQYF	TGTGCCACCAGCAGACGGACGGGAAGCACAGATACGCAGTATTTT
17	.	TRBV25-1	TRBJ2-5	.	CASSVVTGTTYQETQYF	TGTGCCAGCAGTGTGGTCACCGGGACCACATACCAAGAGACCCAGTACTTC
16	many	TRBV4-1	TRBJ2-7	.	CASSQDWDNLGYEQYF	TGCGCCAGCAGCCAAGATTGGGACAACCTGGGCTACGAGCAGTACTTC
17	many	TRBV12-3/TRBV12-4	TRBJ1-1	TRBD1	CASRPGTGRFGRTEAFF	TGTGCCAGCAGACCCGGGACAGGGAGGTTCGGTCGGACTGAAGCTTTCTTT
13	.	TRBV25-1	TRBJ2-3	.	CASSEWGTDTQYF	TGTGCCAGCAGTGAATGGGGCACAGATACGCAGTATTTT
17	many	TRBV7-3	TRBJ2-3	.	CASSLWGLADSTDTQYF	TGTGCCAGCAGCTTATGGGGTCTAGCAGATAGCACAGATACGCAGTATTTT
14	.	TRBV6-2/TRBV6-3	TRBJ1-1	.	CASSPTLLGTEAFF	TGTGCCAGCAGTCCGACCCTTTTAGGCACTGAAGCTTTCTTT
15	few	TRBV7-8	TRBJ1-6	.	CASSLAGGAGSPLHF	TGTGCCAGCAGCTTAGCGGGGGGGGCGGGTTCACCCCTCCACTTT
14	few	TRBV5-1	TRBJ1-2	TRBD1	CASSADLTGGSYTF	TGCGCCAGCAGCGCAGATTTAACAGGGGGGAGCTACACCTTC
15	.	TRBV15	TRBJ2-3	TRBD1	CATSPTGGSTDTQYF	TGTGCCACCAGTCCTACAGGGGGGAGCACAGATACGCAGTATTTT
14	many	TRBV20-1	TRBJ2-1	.	CSASGDILYNEQFF	TGCAGTGCTAGTGGGGACATCCTCTACAATGAGCAGTTCTTC
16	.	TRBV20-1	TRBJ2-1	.	CSARDLGRGPYNEQFF	TGCAGTGCTAGAGATCTCGGAAGGGGCCCCTACAATGAGCAGTTCTTC
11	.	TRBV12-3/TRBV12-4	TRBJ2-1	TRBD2	CATSGRGEQFF	TGTGCGACTAGCGGGAGGGGTGAGCAGTTCTTC